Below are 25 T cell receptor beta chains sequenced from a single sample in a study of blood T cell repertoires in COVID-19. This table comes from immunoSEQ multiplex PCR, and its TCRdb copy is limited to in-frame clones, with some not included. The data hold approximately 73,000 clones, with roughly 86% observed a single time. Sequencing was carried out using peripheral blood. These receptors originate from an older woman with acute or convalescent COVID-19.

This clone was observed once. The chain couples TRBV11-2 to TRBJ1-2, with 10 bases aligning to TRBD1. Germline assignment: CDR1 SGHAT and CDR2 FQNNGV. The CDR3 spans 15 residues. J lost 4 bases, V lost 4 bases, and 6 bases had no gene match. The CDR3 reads CASSYGTGAPYGYTF. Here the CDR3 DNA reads TGTGCCAGCAGCTACGGGACAGGGGCTCCCTATGGCTACACCTTC.

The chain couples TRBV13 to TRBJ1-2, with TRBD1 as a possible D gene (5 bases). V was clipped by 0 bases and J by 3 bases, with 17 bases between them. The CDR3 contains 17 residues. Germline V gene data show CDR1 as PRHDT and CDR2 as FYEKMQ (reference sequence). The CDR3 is CASSLGVQAGVYYGYTF. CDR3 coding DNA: TGTGCCAGCAGCTTAGGGGTGCAGGCGGGGGTTTACTATGGCTACACCTTC.

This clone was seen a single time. The CDR3 sequence is CASSKWGTDSYEQYF. The CDR3, as DNA: TGTGCCAGCAGCAAGTGGGGGACAGACTCCTACGAGCAGTACTTC. The J gene is TRBJ2-7, the V gene TRBV4-2; 7 bases line up with TRBD1. The germline CDR1 and CDR2 sequences are LGHNA and YNFKEQ. This CDR3 region has 15 residues. The V and J ends lost 5 bases and 0 bases, in that order; junction bases with no gene match: 7.

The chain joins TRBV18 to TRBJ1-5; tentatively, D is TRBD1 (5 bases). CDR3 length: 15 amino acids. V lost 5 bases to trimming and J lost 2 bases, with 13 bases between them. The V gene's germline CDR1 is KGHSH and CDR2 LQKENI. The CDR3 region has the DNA TGTGCCAGCTCAACAGGCCTCCAAGGCAATCAGCCCCAGCATTTT. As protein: CASSTGLQGNQPQHF.

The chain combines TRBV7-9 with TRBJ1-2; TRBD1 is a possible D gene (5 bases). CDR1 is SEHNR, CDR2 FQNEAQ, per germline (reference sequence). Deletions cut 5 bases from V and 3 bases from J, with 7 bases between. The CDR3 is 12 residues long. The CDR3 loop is CASSGGDYGYTF. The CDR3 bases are TGTGCCAGCAGCGGGGGGGACTATGGCTACACCTTC. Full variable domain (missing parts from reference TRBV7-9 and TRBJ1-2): DTGVSQNPRHKITKRGQNVTFRCDPISEHNRLYWYRQTLGQGPEFLTYFQNEAQLEKSRLLSDRFSAERPKGSFSTLEIQRTEQGDSAMYLCASSGGDYGYTFGSGTRLTVV.

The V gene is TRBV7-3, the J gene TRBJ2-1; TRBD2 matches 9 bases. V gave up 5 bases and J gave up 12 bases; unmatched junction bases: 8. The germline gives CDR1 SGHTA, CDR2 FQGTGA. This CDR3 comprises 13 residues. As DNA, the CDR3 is TGTGCCAGCAGCACCCTGGCTAGCGGGGCGCAGTTCTTC. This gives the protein CASSTLASGAQFF.

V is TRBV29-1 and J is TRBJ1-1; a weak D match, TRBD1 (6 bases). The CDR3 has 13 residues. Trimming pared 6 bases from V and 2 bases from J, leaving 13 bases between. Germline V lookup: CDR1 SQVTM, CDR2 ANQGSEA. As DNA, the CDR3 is TGCAGCGTGACCGGGACACTTAACACTGAAGCTTTCTTT. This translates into CSVTGTLNTEAFF. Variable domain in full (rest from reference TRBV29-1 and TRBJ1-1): SAVISQKPSRDICQRGTSLTIQCQVDSQVTMMFWYRQQPGQSLTLIATANQGSEATYESGFVIDKFPISRPNLTFSTLTVSNMSPEDSSIYLCSVTGTLNTEAFFGQGTRLTVV.

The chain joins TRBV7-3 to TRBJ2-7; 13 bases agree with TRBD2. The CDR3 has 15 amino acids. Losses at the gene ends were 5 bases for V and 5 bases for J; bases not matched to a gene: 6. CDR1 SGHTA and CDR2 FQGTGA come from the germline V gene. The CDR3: CASSLGLAGENEQYF. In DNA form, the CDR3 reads TGTGCCAGCAGCCTCGGACTAGCGGGGGAGAACGAGCAGTACTTC.

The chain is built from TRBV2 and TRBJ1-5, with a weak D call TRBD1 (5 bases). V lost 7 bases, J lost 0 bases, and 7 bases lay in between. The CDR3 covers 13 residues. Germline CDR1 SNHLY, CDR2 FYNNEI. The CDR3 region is CASKRGSNQPQHF. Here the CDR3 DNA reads TGTGCCAGCAAAAGGGGTAGCAATCAGCCCCAGCATTTT.

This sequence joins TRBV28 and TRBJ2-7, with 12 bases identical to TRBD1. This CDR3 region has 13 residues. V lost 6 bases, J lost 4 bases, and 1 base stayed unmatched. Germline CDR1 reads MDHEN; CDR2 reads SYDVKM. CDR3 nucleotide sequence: TGTGCCAGCAGGGGACAGGGGGCTTACGAGCAGTACTTC. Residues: CASRGQGAYEQYF. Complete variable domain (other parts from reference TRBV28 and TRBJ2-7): DVKVTQSSRYLVKRTGEKVFLECVQDMDHENMFWYRQDPGLGLRLIYFSYDVKMKEKGDIPEGYSVSREKKERFSLILESASTNQTSMYLCASRGQGAYEQYFGPGTRLTVT.

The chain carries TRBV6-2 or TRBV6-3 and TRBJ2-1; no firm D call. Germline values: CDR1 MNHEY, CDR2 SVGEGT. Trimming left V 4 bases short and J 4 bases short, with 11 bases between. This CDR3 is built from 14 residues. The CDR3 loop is CASSLLATYNEQFF. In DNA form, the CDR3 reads TGTGCCAGCAGTTTGTTAGCAACTTACAATGAGCAGTTCTTC.

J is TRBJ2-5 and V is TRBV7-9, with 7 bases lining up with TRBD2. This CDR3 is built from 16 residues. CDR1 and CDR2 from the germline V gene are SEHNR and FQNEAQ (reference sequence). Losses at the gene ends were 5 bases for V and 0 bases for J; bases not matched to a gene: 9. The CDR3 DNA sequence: TGTGCCAGCAGCCTTCTGTGGCGGGGGTACCAAGAGACCCAGTACTTC. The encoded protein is CASSLLWRGYQETQYF.

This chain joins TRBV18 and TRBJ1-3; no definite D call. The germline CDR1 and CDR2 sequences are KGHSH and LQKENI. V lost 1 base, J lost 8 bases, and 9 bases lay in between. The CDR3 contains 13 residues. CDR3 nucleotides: TGTGCCAGCTCACCACGGCAGGAGGACACCATATATTTT. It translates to CASSPRQEDTIYF.

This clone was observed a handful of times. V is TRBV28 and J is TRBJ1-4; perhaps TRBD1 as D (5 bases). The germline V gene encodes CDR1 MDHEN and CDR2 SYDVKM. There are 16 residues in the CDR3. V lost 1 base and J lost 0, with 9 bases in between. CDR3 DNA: TGTGCCAGCAGTTTATCTCGGGGGGCAACTAATGAAAAACTGTTTTTT. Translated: CASSLSRGATNEKLFF.

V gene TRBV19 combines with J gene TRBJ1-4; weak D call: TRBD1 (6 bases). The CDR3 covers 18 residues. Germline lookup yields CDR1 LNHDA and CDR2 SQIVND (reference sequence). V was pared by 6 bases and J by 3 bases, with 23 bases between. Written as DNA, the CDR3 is TGTGCCAGTAGGGACCGAGCCGGGGGGCGCGGGGCTAATGAAAAACTGTTTTTT. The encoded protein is CASRDRAGGRGANEKLFF.

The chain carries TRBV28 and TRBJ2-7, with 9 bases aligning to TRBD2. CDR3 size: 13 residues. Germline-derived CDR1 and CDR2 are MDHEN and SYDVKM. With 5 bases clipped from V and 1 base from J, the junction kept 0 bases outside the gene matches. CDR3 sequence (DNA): TGTGCCAGCAGTAGCGGGGGGTCCTACGAGCAGTACTTC. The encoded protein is CASSSGGSYEQYF.

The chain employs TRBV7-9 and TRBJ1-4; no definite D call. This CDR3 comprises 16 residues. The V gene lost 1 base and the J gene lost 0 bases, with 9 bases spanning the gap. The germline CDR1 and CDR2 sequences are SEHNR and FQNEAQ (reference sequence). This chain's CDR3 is CASSLGEVSTNEKLFF. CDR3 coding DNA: TGTGCCAGCAGCTTAGGGGAGGTTTCAACTAATGAAAAACTGTTTTTT.

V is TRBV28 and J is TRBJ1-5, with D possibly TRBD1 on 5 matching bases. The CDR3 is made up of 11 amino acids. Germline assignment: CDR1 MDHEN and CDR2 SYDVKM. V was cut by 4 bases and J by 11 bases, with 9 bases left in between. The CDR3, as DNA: TGTGCCAGCAGTTGGGGCAGGTCCCAGCATTTT. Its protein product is CASSWGRSQHF.

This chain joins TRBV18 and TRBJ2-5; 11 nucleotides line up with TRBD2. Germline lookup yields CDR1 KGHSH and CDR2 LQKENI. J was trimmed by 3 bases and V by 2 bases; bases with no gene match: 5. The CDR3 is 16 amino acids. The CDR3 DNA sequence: TGTGCCAGCTCACCAAATAGCGGGGGGGCCGAAGAGACCCAGTACTTC. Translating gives CASSPNSGGAEETQYF. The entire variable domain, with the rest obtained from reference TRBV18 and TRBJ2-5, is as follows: NAGVMQNPRHLVRRRGQEARLRCSPMKGHSHVYWYRQLPEEGLKFMVYLQKENIIDESGMPKERFSAEFPKEGPSILRIQQVVRGDSAAYFCASSPNSGGAEETQYFGPGTRLLVL.

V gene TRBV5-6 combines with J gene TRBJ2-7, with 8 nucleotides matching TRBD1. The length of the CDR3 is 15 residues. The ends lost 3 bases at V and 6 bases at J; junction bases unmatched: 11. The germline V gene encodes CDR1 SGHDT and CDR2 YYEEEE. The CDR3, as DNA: TGTGCCAGCAGCTCTTGGACAGGGTTTAAGGCCGAGCAGTACTTC. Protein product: CASSSWTGFKAEQYF.

This CDR3 reads CASSLSGFGGYGEQFF. Here the CDR3 DNA reads TGTGCCAGCAGCCTATCGGGGTTTGGGGGGTATGGTGAGCAGTTCTTC. The rearrangement joins TRBV7-2 to TRBJ2-1; weak D call: TRBD2 (6 bases). This CDR3 has 16 amino acids. CDR1 is SGHTA, CDR2 FQGNSA, per germline. V lost 5 bases and J lost 9, with 23 bases in between.

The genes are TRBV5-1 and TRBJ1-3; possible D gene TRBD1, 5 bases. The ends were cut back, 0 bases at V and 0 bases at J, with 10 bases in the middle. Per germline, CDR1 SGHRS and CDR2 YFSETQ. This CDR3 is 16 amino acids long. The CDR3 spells CASSLVGPNSGNTIYF. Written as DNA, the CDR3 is TGCGCCAGCAGCTTGGTGGGGCCAAACTCTGGAAACACCATATATTTT.

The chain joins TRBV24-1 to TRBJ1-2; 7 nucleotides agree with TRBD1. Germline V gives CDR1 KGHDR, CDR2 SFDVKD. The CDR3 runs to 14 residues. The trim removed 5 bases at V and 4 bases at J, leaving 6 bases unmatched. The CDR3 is CATSAPGQTYGYTF. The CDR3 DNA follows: TGTGCCACCAGTGCCCCGGGACAGACCTATGGCTACACCTTC.

This chain's CDR3 is CASSRRGGADSPLHF. CDR3 nucleotides: TGTGCCAGCAGTCGCCGGGGGGGAGCGGATTCACCCCTCCACTTT. This chain uses TRBV6-5 with TRBJ1-6; TRBD1 is a possible D gene (5 bases). The V and J ends lost 5 bases and 8 bases respectively, with 16 bases between them. The CDR3 contains 15 residues. CDR1 MNHEY and CDR2 SVGAGI come from the germline V gene.

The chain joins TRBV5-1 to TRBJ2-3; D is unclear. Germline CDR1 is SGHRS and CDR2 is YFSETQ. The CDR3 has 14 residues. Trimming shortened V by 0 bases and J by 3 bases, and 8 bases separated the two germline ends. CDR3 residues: CASSLGSDTDTQYF. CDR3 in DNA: TGCGCCAGCAGCTTGGGATCAGATACAGATACGCAGTATTTT. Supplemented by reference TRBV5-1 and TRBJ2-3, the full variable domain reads KAGVTQTPRYLIKTRGQQVTLSCSPISGHRSVSWYQQTPGQGLQFLFEYFSETQRNKGNFPGRFSGRQFSNSRSEMNVSTLELGDSALYLCASSLGSDTDTQYFGPGTRLTVL.